Listed here is a single TCR beta chain. Its antigen is not known. This CDR3 spans 12 amino acids. Germline CDR1 and CDR2: MNHEY and SVGAGI. Trimming pared 2 bases from V and 6 bases from J, leaving 5 bases between. An assay was performed, and its level was deep. Roughly 210 ng DNA, 30,000 or so T cell genomes, went into each sorted-subset replicate PCR. TCRdb keeps only in-frame clones here, not all; method: immunoSEQ multiplex PCR. The repertoire holds approximately 350,000 clones, with around 67% as singletons. This entry is derived from a study of shared clonotypes between healthy human individuals. Regarding the study as a whole: Across subsets, estimated richness was generally greater for naive than for memory populations.

Donors, without exception, were Caucasian adults residing in Nashville, Tennessee. The origin of this receptor is a man in his thirties or forties in good health. The specimen was memory CD4+ T cells sorted from blood. Sample subset: CD45RA-negative fraction. V usage is TRBV6-5 and J usage is TRBJ1-5; D gene uncertain. Here the CDR3 reads CASSYLGQPQHF. Written as DNA, the CDR3 is TGTGCCAGCAGTTACCTGGGTCAGCCCCAGCATTTT.